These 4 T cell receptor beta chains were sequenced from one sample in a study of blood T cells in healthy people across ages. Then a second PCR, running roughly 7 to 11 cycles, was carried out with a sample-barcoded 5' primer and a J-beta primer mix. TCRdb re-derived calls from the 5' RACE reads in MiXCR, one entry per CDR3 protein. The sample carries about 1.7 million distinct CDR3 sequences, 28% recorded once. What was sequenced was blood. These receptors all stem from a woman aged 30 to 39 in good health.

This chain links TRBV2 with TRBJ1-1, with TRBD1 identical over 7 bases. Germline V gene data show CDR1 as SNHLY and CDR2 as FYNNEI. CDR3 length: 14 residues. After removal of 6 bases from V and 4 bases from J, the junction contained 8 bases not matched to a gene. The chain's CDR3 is CASRKSGTATEAFF. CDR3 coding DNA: TGTGCCAGCAGAAAGTCCGGGACAGCCACTGAAGCTTTCTTT.

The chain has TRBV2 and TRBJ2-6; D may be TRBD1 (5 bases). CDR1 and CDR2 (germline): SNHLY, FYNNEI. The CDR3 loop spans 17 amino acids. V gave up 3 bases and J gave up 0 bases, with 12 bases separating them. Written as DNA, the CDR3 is TGTGCCAGCAGTGAGGACACATACTCCTCTGGGGCCAACGTCCTGACTTTC. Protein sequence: CASSEDTYSSGANVLTF.

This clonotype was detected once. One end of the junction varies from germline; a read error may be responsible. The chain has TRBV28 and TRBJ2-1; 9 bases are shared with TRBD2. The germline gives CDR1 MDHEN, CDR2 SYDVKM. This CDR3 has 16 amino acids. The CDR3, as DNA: TGTGCCAGCAGACGGACCCATAGCGGGGGCTACAATGAGCAGATCTTC. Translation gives CASRRTHSGGYNEQIF.

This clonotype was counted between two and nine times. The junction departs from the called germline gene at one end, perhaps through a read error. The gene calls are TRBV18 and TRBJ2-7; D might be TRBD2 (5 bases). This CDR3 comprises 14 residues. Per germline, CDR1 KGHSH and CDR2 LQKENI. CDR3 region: CANSPGFDPYEQYF. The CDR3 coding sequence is TGTGCCAACTCACCGGGGTTTGATCCCTACGAGCAGTACTTC.